The 8 T cell receptor beta chains listed next were all sequenced from one sample in a study of OX40 agonist ivuxolimab in advanced cancers. Measured with immunoSEQ multiplex PCR; TCRdb has only the in-frame clones, and not every one. The sample consists of about 94,000 clones, over 75% of them appearing once. The specimen was CD4+ or CD8+ T cells sorted from blood, collected in a trial of the OX40 agonist ivuxolimab. The receptor source for this set is an adult with an advanced solid tumor such as melanoma, head and neck, liver or kidney cancer.

J is TRBJ1-2 and V is TRBV4-3; D perhaps matches TRBD1 (5 bases). V shed 0 bases and J shed 8 bases, with 19 bases lying between them. Germline V lookup: CDR1 LGHNA, CDR2 YSLEER. CDR3 length equals 16 residues. This CDR3 reads CASSQDLGERGRGYTF. The CDR3 nucleotides read TGCGCCAGCAGCCAAGATCTTGGGGAGAGGGGTAGAGGCTACACCTTC.

The rearrangement links TRBV6-8 to TRBJ2-3; 14 bases align to TRBD2. Trimming cost V 8 bases and J 6 bases; bases outside gene matches: 7. From germline, CDR1 is MNHGY and CDR2 SAAAGT. This CDR3 region has 15 residues. The CDR3 nucleotides are TGTGCCAGCCATCCCGGGACTAGCGGGGGTGATACGCAGTATTTT. Protein: CASHPGTSGGDTQYF.

This clone was recorded a few times. The V call is TRBV19, the J call TRBJ1-5; D is perhaps TRBD1 (6 bases). Germline CDR1 is LNHDA and CDR2 is SQIVND (reference sequence). The ends were cut back, 7 bases at V and 4 bases at J, with 14 bases in the middle. The CDR3 runs 14 residues. CDR3 loop: CASTPDRPNQPQHF. The CDR3, as DNA: TGTGCCAGTACCCCGGACAGACCTAATCAGCCCCAGCATTTT. Full variable domain (remainder filled in from reference TRBV19 and TRBJ1-5): DGGITQSPKYLFRKEGQNVTLSCEQNLNHDAMYWYRQDPGQGLRLIYYSQIVNDFQKGDIAEGYSVSREKKESFPLTVTSAQKNPTAFYLCASTPDRPNQPQHFGDGTRLSIL.

The genes are TRBV5-4 and TRBJ1-3; 7 bases are shared with TRBD1. Germline CDR1 SGHNT, CDR2 YYREEE (reference sequence). This CDR3 has 16 amino acids. V was pared by 4 bases and J by 9 bases, with 16 bases of the junction left unmatched. CDR3 sequence reads: CASSRLDRLIGSTIYF. The CDR3 coding sequence is TGTGCCAGCAGCCGACTGGACAGGTTGATTGGTAGCACCATATATTTT.

The chain couples TRBV18 to TRBJ2-7; D may be TRBD2 (5 bases). Between the trimmed V and J ends, which lost 2 bases and 7 bases, there was a span of 18 bases. Germline V gene lookup returns CDR1 KGHSH and CDR2 LQKENI. The CDR3 totals 15 residues. The CDR3: CASSPGRHRLREQYF. For the CDR3, the DNA is TGTGCCAGCTCACCAGGCCGACACCGACTACGTGAGCAGTACTTC.

The chain uses TRBV18 and TRBJ2-7, with D unclear. Germline values: CDR1 KGHSH, CDR2 LQKENI. V was trimmed by 4 bases and J by 1 base, leaving 2 bases between them. The CDR3 is 11 amino acids. This CDR3 is CASSRSYEQYF. CDR3 in DNA: TGTGCCAGCTCACGTTCCTACGAGCAGTACTTC.

The rearrangement uses TRBV4-1 and TRBJ1-2, with D perhaps TRBD1 (5 bases). This CDR3 has 14 amino acids. The V end was cut by 3 bases, the J end by 4 bases, with 12 bases between. Germline V lookup: CDR1 MGHRA, CDR2 YSYEKL. The CDR3 is CASSHLGETYGYTF. CDR3 DNA: TGCGCCAGCAGCCATTTGGGGGAAACCTATGGCTACACCTTC.

The V gene is TRBV6-6, the J gene TRBJ2-1, with D perhaps TRBD2 (5 bases). The CDR3 totals 15 residues. CDR1 is MNHNY, CDR2 SVGAGI, per germline (reference sequence). V shed 1 base and J shed 8 bases, with 15 bases lying between them. CDR3 sequence (DNA): TGTGCCAGCAGTTACTACGGGGTAGCCGGAGATGAGCAGTTCTTC. Protein sequence: CASSYYGVAGDEQFF.